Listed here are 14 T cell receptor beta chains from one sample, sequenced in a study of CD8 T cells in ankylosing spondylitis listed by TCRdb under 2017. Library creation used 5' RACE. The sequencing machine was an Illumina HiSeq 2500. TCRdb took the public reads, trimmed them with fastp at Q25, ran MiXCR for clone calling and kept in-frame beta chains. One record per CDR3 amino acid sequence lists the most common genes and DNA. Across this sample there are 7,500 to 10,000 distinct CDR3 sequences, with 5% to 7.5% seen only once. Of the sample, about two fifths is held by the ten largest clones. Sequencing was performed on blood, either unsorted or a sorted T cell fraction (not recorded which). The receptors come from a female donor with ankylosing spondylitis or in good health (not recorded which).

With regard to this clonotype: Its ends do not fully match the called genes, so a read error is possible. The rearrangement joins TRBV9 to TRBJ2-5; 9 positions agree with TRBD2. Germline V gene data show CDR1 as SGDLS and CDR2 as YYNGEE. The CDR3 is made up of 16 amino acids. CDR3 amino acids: CASGVLAGLAGETQYF. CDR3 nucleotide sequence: TGTGCCAGCGGCGTACTAGCGGGCCTTGCAGGGGAGACCCAGTACTTC. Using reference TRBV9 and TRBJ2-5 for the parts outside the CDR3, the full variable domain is DSGVTQTPKHLITATGQRVTLRCSPRSGDLSVYWYQQSLDQGLQFLIQYYNGEERAKGNILERFSAQQFPDLHSELNLSSLELGDSALYFCASGVLAGLAGETQYFGPGTRLLVL.

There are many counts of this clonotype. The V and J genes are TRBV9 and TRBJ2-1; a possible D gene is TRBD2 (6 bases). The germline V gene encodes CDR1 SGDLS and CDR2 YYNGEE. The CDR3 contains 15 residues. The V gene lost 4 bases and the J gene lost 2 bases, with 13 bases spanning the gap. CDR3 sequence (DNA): TGTGCCAGCAGCCCCTGGGGGGAGCCCTACAATGAGCAGTTCTTC. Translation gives CASSPWGEPYNEQFF. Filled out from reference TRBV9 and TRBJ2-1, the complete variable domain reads DSGVTQTPKHLITATGQRVTLRCSPRSGDLSVYWYQQSLDQGLQFLIQYYNGEERAKGNILERFSAQQFPDLHSELNLSSLELGDSALYFCASSPWGEPYNEQFFGPGTRLTVL.

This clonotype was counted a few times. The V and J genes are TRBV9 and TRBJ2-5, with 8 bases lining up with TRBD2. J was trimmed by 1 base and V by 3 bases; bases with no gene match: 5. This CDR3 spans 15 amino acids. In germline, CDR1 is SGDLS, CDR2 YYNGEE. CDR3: CASSASGGPQETQYF. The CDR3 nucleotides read TGTGCCAGCAGCGCCAGCGGGGGCCCCCAAGAGACCCAGTACTTC. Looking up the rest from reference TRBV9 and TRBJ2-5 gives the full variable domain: DSGVTQTPKHLITATGQRVTLRCSPRSGDLSVYWYQQSLDQGLQFLIQYYNGEERAKGNILERFSAQQFPDLHSELNLSSLELGDSALYFCASSASGGPQETQYFGPGTRLLVL.

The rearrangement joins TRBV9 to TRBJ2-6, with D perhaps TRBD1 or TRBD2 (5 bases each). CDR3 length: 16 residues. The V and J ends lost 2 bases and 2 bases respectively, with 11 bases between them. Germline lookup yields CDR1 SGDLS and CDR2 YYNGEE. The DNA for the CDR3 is TGTGCCAGCAGCGTGGGGGACGTTACTGGGGCCAACGTCCTGACTTTC. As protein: CASSVGDVTGANVLTF.

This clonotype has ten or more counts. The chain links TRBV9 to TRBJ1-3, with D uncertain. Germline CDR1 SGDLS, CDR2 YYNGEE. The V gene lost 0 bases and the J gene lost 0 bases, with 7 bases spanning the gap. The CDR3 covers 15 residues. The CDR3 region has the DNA TGTGCCAGCAGCGTAGTGCCAGACTCTGGAAACACCATATATTTT. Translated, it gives CASSVVPDSGNTIYF.

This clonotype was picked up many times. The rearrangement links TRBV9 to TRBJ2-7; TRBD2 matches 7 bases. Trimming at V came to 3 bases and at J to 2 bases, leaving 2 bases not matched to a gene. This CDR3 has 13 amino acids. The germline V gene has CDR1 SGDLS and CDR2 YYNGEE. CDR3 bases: TGTGCCAGCAGCGGTGGGGGGGCCTACGAGCAGTACTTC. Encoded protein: CASSGGGAYEQYF.

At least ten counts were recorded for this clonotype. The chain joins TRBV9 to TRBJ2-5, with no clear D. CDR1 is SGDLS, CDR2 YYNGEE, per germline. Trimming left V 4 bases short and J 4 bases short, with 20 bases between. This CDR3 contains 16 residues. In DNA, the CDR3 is TGTGCCAGCAGCTCCCCGGTCGGCGAAATACGAGAGACCCAGTACTTC. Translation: CASSSPVGEIRETQYF.

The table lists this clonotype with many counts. CDR3 DNA: TGTGCCAGCAGCCCGACATCCATGAACACTGAAGCTTTCTTT. Its translation: CASSPTSMNTEAFF. This rearrangement joins TRBV9 to TRBJ1-1; D unresolved. The CDR3 has 14 residues. The V and J ends lost 4 bases and 0 bases respectively, with 10 bases between them. Germline CDR1 SGDLS, CDR2 YYNGEE.

CDR3 in amino acids: CASGGGTPYEQYF. The CDR3 DNA is TGTGCCAGCGGCGGGGGGACCCCCTACGAGCAGTACTTC. The chain is built from TRBV9 and TRBJ2-7, with 8 positions matching TRBD2. CDR3 length equals 13 residues. V shed 7 bases, J shed 2 bases, and the junction held 5 bases outside the gene matches. Germline values: CDR1 SGDLS, CDR2 YYNGEE.

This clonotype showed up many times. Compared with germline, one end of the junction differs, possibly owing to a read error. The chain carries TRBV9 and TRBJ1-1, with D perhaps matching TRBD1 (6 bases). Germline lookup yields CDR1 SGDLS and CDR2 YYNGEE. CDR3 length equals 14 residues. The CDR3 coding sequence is TGTGCCAGCAGCGTAGGTGGGGGGCCAACTGAAGTTTTCTTT. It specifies CASSVGGGPTEVFF.

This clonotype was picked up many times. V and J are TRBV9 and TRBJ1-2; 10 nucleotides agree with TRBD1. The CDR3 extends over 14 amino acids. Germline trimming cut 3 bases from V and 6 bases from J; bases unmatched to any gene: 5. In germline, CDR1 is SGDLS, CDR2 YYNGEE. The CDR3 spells CASSAGQGRDGYTF. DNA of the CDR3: TGTGCCAGCAGCGCGGGACAGGGGAGGGATGGCTACACCTTC.

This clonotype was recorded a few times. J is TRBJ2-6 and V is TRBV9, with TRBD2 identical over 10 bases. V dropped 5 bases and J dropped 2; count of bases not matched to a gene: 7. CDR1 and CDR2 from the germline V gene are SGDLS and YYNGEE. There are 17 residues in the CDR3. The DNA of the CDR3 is TGTGCCAGCAGGTGGGGGCTAGCGGGAGCTGGGGCCAACGTCCTGACTTTC. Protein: CASRWGLAGAGANVLTF.

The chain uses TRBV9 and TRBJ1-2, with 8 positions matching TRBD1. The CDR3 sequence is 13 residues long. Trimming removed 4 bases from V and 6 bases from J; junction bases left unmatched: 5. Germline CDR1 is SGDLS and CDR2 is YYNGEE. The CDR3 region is CASSLDRVHGYTF. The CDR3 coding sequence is TGTGCCAGCAGCTTGGACAGGGTACATGGCTACACCTTC.

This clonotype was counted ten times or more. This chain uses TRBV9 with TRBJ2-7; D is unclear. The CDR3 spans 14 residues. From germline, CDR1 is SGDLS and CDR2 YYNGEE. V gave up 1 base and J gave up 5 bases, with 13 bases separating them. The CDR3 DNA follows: TGTGCCAGCAGCGTACGCGGAGATTTGGACGAGCAGTACTTC. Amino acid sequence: CASSVRGDLDEQYF.